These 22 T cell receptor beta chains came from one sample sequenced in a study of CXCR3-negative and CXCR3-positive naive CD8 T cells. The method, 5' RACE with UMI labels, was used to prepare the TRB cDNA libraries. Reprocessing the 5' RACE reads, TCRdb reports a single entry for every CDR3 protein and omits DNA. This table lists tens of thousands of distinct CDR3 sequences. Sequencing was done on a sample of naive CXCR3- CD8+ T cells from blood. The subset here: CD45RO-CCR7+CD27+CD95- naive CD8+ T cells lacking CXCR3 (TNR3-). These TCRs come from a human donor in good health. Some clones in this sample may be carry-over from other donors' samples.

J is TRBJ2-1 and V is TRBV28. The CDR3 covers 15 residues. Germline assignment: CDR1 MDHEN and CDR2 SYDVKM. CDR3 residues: CASTSGMRPYNEQFF. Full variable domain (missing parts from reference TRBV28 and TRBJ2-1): DVKVTQSSRYLVKRTGEKVFLECVQDMDHENMFWYRQDPGLGLRLIYFSYDVKMKEKGDIPEGYSVSREKKERFSLILESASTNQTSMYLCASTSGMRPYNEQFFGPGTRLTVL.

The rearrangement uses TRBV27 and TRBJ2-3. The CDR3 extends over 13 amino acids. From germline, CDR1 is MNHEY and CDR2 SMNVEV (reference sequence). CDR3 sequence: CASSPEWADTQYF.

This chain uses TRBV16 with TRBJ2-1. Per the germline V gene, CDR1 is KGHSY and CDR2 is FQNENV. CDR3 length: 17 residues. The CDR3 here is CASSQSETDSYCNEQFF.

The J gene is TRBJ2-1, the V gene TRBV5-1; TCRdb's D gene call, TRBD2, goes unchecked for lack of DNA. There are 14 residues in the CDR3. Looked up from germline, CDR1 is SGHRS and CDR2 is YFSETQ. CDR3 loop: CASSRPGLNNEQFF. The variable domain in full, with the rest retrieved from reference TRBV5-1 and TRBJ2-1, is KAGVTQTPRYLIKTRGQQVTLSCSPISGHRSVSWYQQTPGQGLQFLFEYFSETQRNKGNFPGRFSGRQFSNSRSEMNVSTLELGDSALYLCASSRPGLNNEQFFGPGTRLTVL.

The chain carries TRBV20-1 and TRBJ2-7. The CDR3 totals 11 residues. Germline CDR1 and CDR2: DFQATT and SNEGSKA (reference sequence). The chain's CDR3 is CSAQQGYEQYF.

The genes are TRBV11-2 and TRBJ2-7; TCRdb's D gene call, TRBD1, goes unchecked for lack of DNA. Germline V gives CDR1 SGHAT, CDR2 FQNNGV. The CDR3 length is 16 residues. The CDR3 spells CASTVYAGQSSYEQYF.

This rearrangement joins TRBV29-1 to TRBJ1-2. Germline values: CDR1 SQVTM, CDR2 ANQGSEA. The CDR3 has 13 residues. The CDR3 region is CSVVGTSNYGYTF.

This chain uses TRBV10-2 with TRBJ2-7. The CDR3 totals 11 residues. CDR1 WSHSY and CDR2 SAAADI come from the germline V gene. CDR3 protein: CASSITQEQYF.

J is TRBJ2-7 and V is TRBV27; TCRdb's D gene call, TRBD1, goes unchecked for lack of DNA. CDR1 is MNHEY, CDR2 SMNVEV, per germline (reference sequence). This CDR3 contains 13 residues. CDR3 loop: CASSFGTPYEQYF.

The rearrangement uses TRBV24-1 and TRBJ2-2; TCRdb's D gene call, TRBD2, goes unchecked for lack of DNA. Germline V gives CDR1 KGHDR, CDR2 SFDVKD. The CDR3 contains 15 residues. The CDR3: CATSGGERDTGELFF.

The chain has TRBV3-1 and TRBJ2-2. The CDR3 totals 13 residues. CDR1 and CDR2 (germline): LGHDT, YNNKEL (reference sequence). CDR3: CASSHLSSGELFF.

The CDR3 loop reads CASSLPISGASYNEQFF. The gene calls are TRBV5-1 and TRBJ2-1; TCRdb indicates TRBD2, and absent DNA this call remains unverified. In germline, CDR1 is SGHRS, CDR2 YFSETQ. The CDR3 contains 17 residues.

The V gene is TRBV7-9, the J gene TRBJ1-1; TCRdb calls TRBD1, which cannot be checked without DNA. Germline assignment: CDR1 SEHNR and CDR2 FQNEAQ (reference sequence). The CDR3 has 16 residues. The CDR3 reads CASIPGTGGVNTEAFF.

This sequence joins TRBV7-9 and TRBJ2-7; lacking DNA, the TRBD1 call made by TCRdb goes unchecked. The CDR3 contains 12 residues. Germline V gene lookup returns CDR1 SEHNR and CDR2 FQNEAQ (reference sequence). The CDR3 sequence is CASNGQGNEQYF.

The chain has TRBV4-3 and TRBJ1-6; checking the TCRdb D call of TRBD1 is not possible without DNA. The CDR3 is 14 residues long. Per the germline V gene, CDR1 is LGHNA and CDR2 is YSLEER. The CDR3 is CASSQGGWNSPLHF.

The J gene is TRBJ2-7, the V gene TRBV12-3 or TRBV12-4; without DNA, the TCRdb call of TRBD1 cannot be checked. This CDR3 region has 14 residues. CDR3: CASSLTGEAYEQYF.

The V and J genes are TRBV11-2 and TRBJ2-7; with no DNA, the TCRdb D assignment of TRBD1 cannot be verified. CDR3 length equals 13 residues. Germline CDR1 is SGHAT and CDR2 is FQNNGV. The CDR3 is CASSRSSAPEQYF.

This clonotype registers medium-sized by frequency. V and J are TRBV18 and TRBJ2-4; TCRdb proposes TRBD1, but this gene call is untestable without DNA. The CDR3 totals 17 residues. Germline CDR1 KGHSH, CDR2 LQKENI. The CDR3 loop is CASSPNDRESGKNIQYF.

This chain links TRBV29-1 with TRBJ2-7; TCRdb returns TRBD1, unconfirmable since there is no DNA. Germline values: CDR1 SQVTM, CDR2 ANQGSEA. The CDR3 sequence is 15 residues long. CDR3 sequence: CSVDPTGAATYEQYF.

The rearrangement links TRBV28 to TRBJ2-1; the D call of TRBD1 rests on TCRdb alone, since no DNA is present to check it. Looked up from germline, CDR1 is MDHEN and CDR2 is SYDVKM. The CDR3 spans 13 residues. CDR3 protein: CASSLSGGNEQFF. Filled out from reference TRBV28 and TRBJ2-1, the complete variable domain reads DVKVTQSSRYLVKRTGEKVFLECVQDMDHENMFWYRQDPGLGLRLIYFSYDVKMKEKGDIPEGYSVSREKKERFSLILESASTNQTSMYLCASSLSGGNEQFFGPGTRLTVL.

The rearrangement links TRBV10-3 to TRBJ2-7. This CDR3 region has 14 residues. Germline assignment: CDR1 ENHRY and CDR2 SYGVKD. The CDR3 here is CAISESNSLEEQYF.

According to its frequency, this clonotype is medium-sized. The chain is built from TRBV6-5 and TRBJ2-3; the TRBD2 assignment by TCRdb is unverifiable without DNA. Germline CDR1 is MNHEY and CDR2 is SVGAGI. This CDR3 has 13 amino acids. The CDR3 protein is CASSYLREDTQYF.